A selection of T cell receptor beta chains follows, all from one sample in a study of T cells in Graves' hyperthyroidism and ophthalmopathy. TCRdb recomputed calls from the multiplex PCR reads with MiXCR, one row per CDR3 protein. Seen here are about 350,000 distinct CDR3 sequences, approximately 15% observed once, and the top ten hold 20% to 25%. The source material was blood. Receptors were obtained from a young woman with Graves' hyperthyroidism. Both conserved end residues are part of each CDR3. D genes are given only for firm matches. The size of a clone is reported for some rows only, either as once, few or many, or as a class for expanded clones.

cdr3_nt cdr3_aa v_call clone_size d_call j_call
TGTGCCAGCAGTTCCCGGGACAGTGGCGAAAAACTGTTTTTT CASSSRDSGEKLFF TRBV6-1 few TRBD1 TRBJ1-4
TGTGCCAGCAGCTTAGACGGAGGATTAGTAGGGACGAGCACTGAAGCTTTCTTT CASSLDGGLVGTSTEAFF TRBV7-9 once NA TRBJ1-1
TGTGCCAGCAGCTCCATCCTAGGAAGCGGTGAGCAGTTCTTC CASSSILGSGEQFF TRBV5-8 NA NA TRBJ2-1
TGCGCCAGCAGCTTGGCGCTTAATTCACCCCTCCACTTT CASSLALNSPLHF TRBV5-1 NA NA TRBJ1-6
TGTGCCAGCAGTGTCTGGTTGGGAAATGAGCAGTTCTTC CASSVWLGNEQFF TRBV6-2/TRBV6-3 NA NA TRBJ2-1
TGTGCCAGCAGTCCCCCTGGGGAGGGTGAGCAGTACTTC CASSPPGEGEQYF TRBV28 many TRBD2 TRBJ2-7
TGTGCCAGCTCTCCCAACTCGGGAGCCGGCTACACCTTC CASSPNSGAGYTF TRBV18 many NA TRBJ1-2
TGTGCCAGCAGCCGAGCAGGGAGCGGGAGCGCCGAGCAGTACTTC CASSRAGSGSAEQYF TRBV7-8 NA TRBD2 TRBJ2-7
TGTGCCAGCAGTTTAGACGTCAGAGCTAACTATGGCTACACCTTC CASSLDVRANYGYTF TRBV12-3/TRBV12-4 many NA TRBJ1-2
TGTGCCAGCCCGGGACAGGGTAGTCTTTCGCGGGGAAACACCATATATTTT CASPGQGSLSRGNTIYF TRBV28 many TRBD1 TRBJ1-3
TGTGCCAGCAGTTCAGACAAGAAAGGCAATCAGCCCCAGCATTTT CASSSDKKGNQPQHF TRBV28 many NA TRBJ1-5
TGTGCCAGCAGCCGTAGTGTCGCGGGAGGGTCCTACGAGCAGTACTTC CASSRSVAGGSYEQYF TRBV9 many TRBD2 TRBJ2-7
TGCAGCGTTGATTCCGGGGGAGGTAATGGGTATGAGCAGTACTTC CSVDSGGGNGYEQYF TRBV29-1 many NA TRBJ2-7
TGTGCCAGCAGTCTGAAACAGGGGGCGTTAACTGAAGCTTTCTTT CASSLKQGALTEAFF TRBV12-3/TRBV12-4 many TRBD1 TRBJ1-1
TGCGCCAGCAGCCAAGATCGGTTACTGGGGGCCGGGGAGCTGTTTTTT CASSQDRLLGAGELFF TRBV4-3 NA NA TRBJ2-2
TGTGCCAGCAGCTCCCTCGCGGGAAGGCGAGTAGATACGCAGTATTTT CASSSLAGRRVDTQYF TRBV7-2 few NA TRBJ2-3
TGCGCCAGCAGTGAGTCTGACGGCGAATATGGCTACACCTTC CASSESDGEYGYTF TRBV10-2 NA NA TRBJ1-2
TGTGCCAGCAGTCGAAGGACAGGGAGAGAGGAGTTTTTT CASSRRTGREEFF TRBV28 NA TRBD1 TRBJ1-4
TGTGCCAGCAGTTTATCGGTTGAGCAGTTCTTC CASSLSVEQFF TRBV12-3/TRBV12-4 many NA TRBJ2-1
TGTGCCAGCAGTGAATATGGGGGACATGAAGCTTTCTTT CASSEYGGHEAFF TRBV6-1 many NA TRBJ1-1
TGTGCTAGTGGTTTGGATCTAGTAAATGAGCAGTTCTTC CASGLDLVNEQFF TRBV12-5 NA NA TRBJ2-1